The source of this T cell receptor beta chain is a study of OX40 agonist ivuxolimab in advanced cancers. Overall study context: There were three patients with partial responses, one having hepatocellular carcinoma and two cutaneous melanoma.

Overall study results and limits: Expanded peripheral T cells had an undetermined antigen specificity.

The V end was cut by 6 bases, the J end by 8 bases, with 19 bases between. The CDR3 sequence is 14 residues long. In germline, CDR1 is SEHNR, CDR2 FQNEAQ (reference sequence). TCRdb's table, derived via immunoSEQ multiplex PCR, lists solely in-frame clones and lacks some. Altogether 35,000 to 40,000 clones are present, 70% to 85% being singletons, with the ten largest covering about a sixth. A remark on this clone: Its matching antigen is unknown.

V usage is TRBV7-9 and J usage is TRBJ1-1, with D tentatively TRBD1 (5 bases). The clonotype originates from an adult with an advanced solid tumor such as melanoma, head and neck, liver or kidney cancer. This sample comprised CD4+ or CD8+ T cells sorted from blood, obtained in a trial of the OX40 agonist ivuxolimab. The CDR3 is CASSYDSRSSEAFF. The CDR3 bases are TGTGCCAGCAGTTACGACAGTCGCTCGTCGGAAGCTTTCTTT.